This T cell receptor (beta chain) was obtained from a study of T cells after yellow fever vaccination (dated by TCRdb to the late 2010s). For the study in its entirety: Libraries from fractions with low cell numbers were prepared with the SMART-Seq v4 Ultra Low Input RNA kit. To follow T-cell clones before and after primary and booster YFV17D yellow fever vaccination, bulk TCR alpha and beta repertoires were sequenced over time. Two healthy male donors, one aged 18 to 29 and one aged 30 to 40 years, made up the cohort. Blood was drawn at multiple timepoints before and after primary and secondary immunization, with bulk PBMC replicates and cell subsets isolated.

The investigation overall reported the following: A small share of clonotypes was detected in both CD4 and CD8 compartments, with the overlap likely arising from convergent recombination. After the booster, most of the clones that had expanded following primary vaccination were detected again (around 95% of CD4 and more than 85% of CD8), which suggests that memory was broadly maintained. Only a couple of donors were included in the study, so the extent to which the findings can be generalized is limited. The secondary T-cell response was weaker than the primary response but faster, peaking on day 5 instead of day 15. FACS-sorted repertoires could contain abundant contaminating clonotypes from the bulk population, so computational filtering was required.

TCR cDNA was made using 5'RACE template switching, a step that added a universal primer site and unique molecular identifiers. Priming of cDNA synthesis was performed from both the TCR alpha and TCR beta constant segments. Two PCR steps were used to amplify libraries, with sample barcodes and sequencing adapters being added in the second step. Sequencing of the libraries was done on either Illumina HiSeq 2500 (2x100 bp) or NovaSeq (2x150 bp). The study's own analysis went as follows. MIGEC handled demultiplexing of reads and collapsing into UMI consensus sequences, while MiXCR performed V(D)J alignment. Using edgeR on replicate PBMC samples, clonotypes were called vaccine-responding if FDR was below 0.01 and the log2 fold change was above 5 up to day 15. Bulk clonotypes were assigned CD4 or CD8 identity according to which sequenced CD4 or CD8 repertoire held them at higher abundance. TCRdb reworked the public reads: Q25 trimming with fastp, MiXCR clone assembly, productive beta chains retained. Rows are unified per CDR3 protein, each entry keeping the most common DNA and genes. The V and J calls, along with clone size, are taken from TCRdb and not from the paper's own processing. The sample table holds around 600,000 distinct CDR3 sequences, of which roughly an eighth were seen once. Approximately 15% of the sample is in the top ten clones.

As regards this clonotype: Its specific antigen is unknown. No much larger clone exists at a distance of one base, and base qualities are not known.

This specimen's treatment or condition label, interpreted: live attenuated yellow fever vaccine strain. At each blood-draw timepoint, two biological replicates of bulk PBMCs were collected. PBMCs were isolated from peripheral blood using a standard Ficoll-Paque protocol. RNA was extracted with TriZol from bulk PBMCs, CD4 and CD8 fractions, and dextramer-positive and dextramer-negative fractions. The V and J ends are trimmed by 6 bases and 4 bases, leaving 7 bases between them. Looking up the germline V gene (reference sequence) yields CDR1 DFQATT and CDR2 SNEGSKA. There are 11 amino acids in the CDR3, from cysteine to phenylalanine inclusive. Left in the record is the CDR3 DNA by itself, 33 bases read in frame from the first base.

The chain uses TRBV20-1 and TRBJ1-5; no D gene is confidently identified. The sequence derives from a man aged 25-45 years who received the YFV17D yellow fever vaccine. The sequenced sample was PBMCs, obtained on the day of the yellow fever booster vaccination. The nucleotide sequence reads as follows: TGCAGTGCCGTGAGAAATCAGCCCCAGCATTTT. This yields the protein CSAVRNQPQHF.